The 27 T cell receptor beta chains in this list originate from one sample, sequenced in a study of T-cell reconstitution after alpha-beta-depleted transplantation in children. As it was prepared, the TCRbeta library received unique molecular identifiers. TCRdb reprocessed the PCR reads with MiXCR, giving one entry per CDR3 protein. The sample has about 610,000 distinct CDR3 sequences, more than 9% seen once. The material was PBMCs from the stem cell graft donor, obtained from the stem cell graft. These receptors came from a human donor who donated a stem cell graft to a child with acute myeloid leukemia.

The rearrangement uses TRBV6-2 or TRBV6-3 and TRBJ2-7; 13 bases map to TRBD2. Per germline, CDR1 MNHEY and CDR2 SVGEGT. The CDR3 has 16 amino acids. Trimming cost V 4 bases and J 2 bases; bases outside gene matches: 5. CDR3: CASSSPLAGGTYEQYF. The CDR3 DNA reads TGTGCCAGCAGTTCACCACTAGCGGGAGGGACCTACGAGCAGTACTTC.

This clonotype was detected a few times. The V gene is TRBV6-2 or TRBV6-3, the J gene TRBJ2-2, with D possibly TRBD1 on 5 matching bases. Germline assignment: CDR1 MNHEY and CDR2 SVGEGT. V lost 5 bases, J lost 2 bases, and 15 bases lay in between. The CDR3 loop spans 16 amino acids. CDR3 DNA: TGTGCCAGCAGTAACCCGACAGACTTAAACACCGGGGAGCTGTTTTTT. As protein: CASSNPTDLNTGELFF.

This clonotype was seen a few times. The chain links TRBV5-1 to TRBJ1-6, with a tentative D call TRBD1 (5 bases). Germline V CDR1 and CDR2: SGHRS, YFSETQ. The germline V and J ends were trimmed by 4 bases and 7 bases, with 21 bases remaining between them. This CDR3 contains 17 residues. The DNA of the CDR3 is TGCGCCAGCAGCCTTAGTGCCGGGACGAGGGAAAATTCACCCCTCCACTTT. Amino acid sequence: CASSLSAGTRENSPLHF. Filled out from reference TRBV5-1 and TRBJ1-6, the complete variable domain reads KAGVTQTPRYLIKTRGQQVTLSCSPISGHRSVSWYQQTPGQGLQFLFEYFSETQRNKGNFPGRFSGRQFSNSRSEMNVSTLELGDSALYLCASSLSAGTRENSPLHFGNGTRLTVT.

This clonotype was counted ten times or more. The V call is TRBV4-3, the J call TRBJ2-2; 7 positions match TRBD1. The CDR3 covers 13 residues. The ends lost 6 bases at V and 6 bases at J; junction bases unmatched: 4. In germline, CDR1 is LGHNA, CDR2 YSLEER. The CDR3 nucleotides read TGCGCCAGCAGACAGACAGGGTCCGGGGAGCTGTTTTTT. This codes for CASRQTGSGELFF.

This clonotype was seen at least ten times. This rearrangement joins TRBV29-1 to TRBJ2-7; 11 nucleotides line up with TRBD1. Germline loops: CDR1 SQVTM, CDR2 ANQGSEA. This CDR3 spans 12 amino acids. In DNA form, the CDR3 reads TGCAGTTCGAGGGACAGGGGGGACGAGCAGTACTTC. This translates into CSSRDRGDEQYF.

This clonotype came up a few times. The rearrangement joins TRBV5-1 to TRBJ2-1; D possibly corresponds to TRBD2 (6 bases). The CDR3 is 16 residues long. With 4 bases removed from V and 6 bases from J, the gap between germline ends came to 20 bases. CDR1 SGHRS and CDR2 YFSETQ come from the germline V gene. The CDR3 spells CASSNSPGLLSNEQFF. As DNA, the CDR3 is TGCGCCAGCAGCAATTCCCCGGGACTCCTTTCCAATGAGCAGTTCTTC.

This clonotype was detected a few times. This sequence joins TRBV20-1 and TRBJ2-7, with D unclear. The CDR3 totals 13 residues. Germline V gene lookup returns CDR1 DFQATT and CDR2 SNEGSKA (reference sequence). V lost 3 bases to trimming and J lost 3 bases, with 12 bases between them. CDR3 region: CSARSSANYEQYF. For the CDR3, the DNA is TGCAGTGCTAGGTCATCGGCAAACTACGAGCAGTACTTC.

V is TRBV7-6 and J is TRBJ1-2; D uncertain. Trimming left V 1 base short and J 1 base short, with 16 bases between. The length of the CDR3 is 17 residues. Germline V lookup: CDR1 SGHVS, CDR2 FNYEAQ. CDR3 in DNA: TGTGCCAGCAGCTTAGGACCAGGTTCGTTGGATAACTATGGCTACACCTTC. Translation gives CASSLGPGSLDNYGYTF.

This clonotype was observed at least ten times. CDR3 nucleotide sequence: TGCAGTGCTAGTGTCGCGGGAGGAGGGTTCGGGGAGCAGTTCTTC. Translation gives CSASVAGGGFGEQFF. This sequence joins TRBV20-1 and TRBJ2-1; 8 bases match TRBD2. The CDR3 has 15 amino acids. CDR1 and CDR2 (germline): DFQATT, SNEGSKA (reference sequence). The trim removed 3 bases at V and 10 bases at J, leaving 14 bases unmatched.

This clonotype was recorded at least ten times. The chain has TRBV24-1 and TRBJ2-4; perhaps TRBD1 as D (5 bases). The CDR3 has 11 residues. The V gene's germline CDR1 is KGHDR and CDR2 SFDVKD. Trimming took 7 bases from V and 13 from J, leaving 13 bases between them. The CDR3 protein is CATSSGSRQYF. DNA of the CDR3: TGTGCCACCAGCTCAGGGTCGAGACAGTACTTC.

V usage is TRBV12-3 or TRBV12-4 and J usage is TRBJ1-2, with 8 bases lining up with TRBD1. V lost 1 base, J lost 7 bases, and 2 bases stayed unmatched. This CDR3 region has 13 residues. This chain's CDR3 is CASSLVDRAGYTF. The CDR3, as DNA: TGTGCCAGCAGTTTAGTGGACAGGGCTGGCTACACCTTC.

This clonotype turned up a few times. The chain joins TRBV6-1 to TRBJ2-4, with D uncertain. The V gene lost 7 bases and the J gene lost 5 bases, with 15 bases spanning the gap. Germline V gene data show CDR1 as MNHNS and CDR2 as SASEGT. The CDR3 has 14 amino acids. CDR3 DNA: TGTGCCAGCAAATCCGGTAGGGCGCAAAACATTCAGTACTTC. Translation gives CASKSGRAQNIQYF.

This chain links TRBV30 with TRBJ1-2; D perhaps matches TRBD1 (5 bases). Germline V CDR1 and CDR2: GTSNPN, SVGIG (reference sequence). Trimming removed 1 base from V and 9 bases from J, with 15 bases in between. This CDR3 has 13 residues. In nucleotides, the CDR3 is TGTGCCTGGAGTGGATCGGGGCGGGGGAGCTACACCTTC. It encodes CAWSGSGRGSYTF.

This clonotype was detected ten times or more. The CDR3 loop reads CAWSLATETQYF. The CDR3 nucleotides read TGTGCCTGGAGTCTAGCGACGGAGACCCAGTACTTC. The rearrangement joins TRBV30 to TRBJ2-5; D is possibly TRBD2 (6 bases). This CDR3 contains 12 residues. The V gene's germline CDR1 is GTSNPN and CDR2 SVGIG (reference sequence). V lost 2 bases and J lost 5, with 9 bases in between.

About this clonotype: It may be a read error: a sequence one base away is much more abundant. The rearrangement joins TRBV28 to TRBJ2-3; 9 bases are shared with TRBD2. CDR1 is MDHEN, CDR2 SYDVKM, per germline. CDR3 size: 16 residues. Here the CDR3 reads CASSLSLAGGTETQYF. The CDR3 DNA reads as TGTGCCAGCAGTTTATCACTAGCGGGTGGCACAGAAACGCAGTATTTT. Full variable domain (missing parts from reference TRBV28 and TRBJ2-3): DVKVTQSSRYLVKRTGEKVFLECVQDMDHENMFWYRQDPGLGLRLIYFSYDVKMKEKGDIPEGYSVSREKKERFSLILESASTNQTSMYLCASSLSLAGGTETQYFGPGTRLTVL.

The gene calls are TRBV5-1 and TRBJ1-1; 7 bases are shared with TRBD1. CDR1 is SGHRS, CDR2 YFSETQ, per germline. The V segment lost 4 bases and the J segment 6 bases; nucleotides outside the gene matches: 3. This CDR3 contains 12 residues. The DNA for the CDR3 is TGCGCCAGCAGCGACAGGGACCCTGAAGCTTTCTTT. Translated: CASSDRDPEAFF.

This clonotype was seen many times. The chain recombines TRBV6-1 with TRBJ2-1, with 8 positions matching TRBD2. The CDR3 consists of 14 residues. Germline CDR1 MNHNS, CDR2 SASEGT. The trim removed 3 bases at V and 4 bases at J, leaving 2 bases unmatched. The CDR3 protein is CASSDSGSYNEQFF. The CDR3 DNA is TGTGCCAGCAGTGACAGCGGGAGTTACAATGAGCAGTTCTTC.

This chain uses TRBV11-2 with TRBJ2-1; D possibly uses TRBD1 or TRBD2 (5 bases each). The germline V gene has CDR1 SGHAT and CDR2 FQNNGV. Deletions cut 3 bases from V and 5 bases from J, with 14 bases between. The CDR3 extends over 15 amino acids. This CDR3 is CASSLNGIGDNEQFF. The DNA of the CDR3 is TGTGCCAGCAGCTTGAACGGGATAGGGGACAATGAGCAGTTCTTC.

Ten or more counts support this clonotype. The chain recombines TRBV12-3 or TRBV12-4 with TRBJ2-5; 8 positions match TRBD2. This CDR3 spans 12 amino acids. J lost 3 bases, V lost 6 bases, and 0 bases had no gene match. In DNA form, the CDR3 reads TGTGCCAGCAGGCGGGAGGAAGAGACCCAGTACTTC. Its translation: CASRREEETQYF.

The chain uses TRBV5-1 and TRBJ2-7; D remains ambiguous. CDR3 size: 14 residues. CDR1 SGHRS and CDR2 YFSETQ come from the germline V gene. Trimming cost V 0 bases and J 4 bases, with 11 bases left between them. The CDR3, as DNA: TGCGCCAGCAGCTTGGCTCAAGGGAAATACGAGCAGTACTTC. Its translation: CASSLAQGKYEQYF.

Remarks on this clonotype: Sequence at one end of the junction differs from germline and may be a read error. The genes are TRBV24-1 and TRBJ1-1; D gene uncertain. The germline V gene encodes CDR1 KGHDR and CDR2 SFDVKD. CDR3 length: 12 residues. The CDR3 coding sequence is TGTGCCACCAGTGATTCGGGGATTGAAGATTTCTTT. As protein: CATSDSGIEDFF.

This clonotype was counted between two and nine times. This chain links TRBV6-5 with TRBJ2-2, with 9 positions matching TRBD2. The length of the CDR3 is 16 residues. J lost 2 bases, V lost 0 bases, and 1 base had no gene match. Looked up from germline, CDR1 is MNHEY and CDR2 is SVGAGI. CDR3 region: CASSYSLAGNTGELFF. CDR3 in DNA: TGTGCCAGCAGTTACTCCCTAGCGGGAAACACCGGGGAGCTGTTTTTT.

The V gene is TRBV20-1, the J gene TRBJ1-1, with TRBD1 matching 7 bases. The CDR3 sequence is 13 residues long. From germline, CDR1 is DFQATT and CDR2 SNEGSKA (reference sequence). The V segment lost 6 bases and the J segment 3 bases; nucleotides outside the gene matches: 7. The CDR3 sequence is CSARDSEHTEAFF. The CDR3 nucleotides read TGCAGTGCCCGGGACAGTGAGCACACTGAAGCTTTCTTT.

V is TRBV28 and J is TRBJ2-1; D gene ambiguous. The V gene's germline CDR1 is MDHEN and CDR2 SYDVKM. This CDR3 spans 16 amino acids. Trimming took off 3 bases at V and 9 bases at J, with 21 bases between the two ends. In DNA form, the CDR3 reads TGTGCCAGCAGTTTGCCGCCAGGTAGCTTAAGTGTTGAGCAGTTCTTC. Translated: CASSLPPGSLSVEQFF.

Written as DNA, the CDR3 is TGTGCCAGCTGTTTTGGCGGTTTTAATGAAAAACTGTTTTTT. Amino acid sequence: CASCFGGFNEKLFF. V is TRBV2 and J is TRBJ1-4; D is unclear. The CDR3 runs to 14 residues. CDR1 and CDR2 from the germline V gene are SNHLY and FYNNEI. Trimming removed 8 bases at V and 4 bases at J, with 14 bases between.

The V call is TRBV7-2, the J call TRBJ2-6; D might be TRBD1 or TRBD2, each matching 5 bases. Trimming removed 4 bases at V and 0 bases at J, with 10 bases between. The CDR3 has 16 residues. From germline, CDR1 is SGHTA and CDR2 FQGNSA. The CDR3 DNA follows: TGTGCCAGCAGCTACGCTGGGGGCTCTGGGGCCAACGTCCTGACTTTC. It specifies CASSYAGGSGANVLTF.

There are many counts of this clonotype. This chain connects TRBV7-9 to TRBJ2-1; D is perhaps TRBD2 (6 bases). V was pared by 4 bases and J by 5 bases, with 15 bases between. Germline assignment: CDR1 SEHNR and CDR2 FQNEAQ (reference sequence). The CDR3 is 15 amino acids. CDR3 DNA sequence: TGTGCCAGCAGCTGGGACTCCGGTCCCGACAATGAGCAGTTCTTC. It codes for CASSWDSGPDNEQFF.